This TCR beta chain stems from a study of blood T cell repertoires in COVID-19. Study details: The analysed material was cDNA or gDNA that came from T cells, B-cell-depleted T cells, or PBMCs.

V was trimmed by 2 bases and J by 1 base, leaving 12 bases between them. The CDR3 is made up of 15 amino acids. Germline values: CDR1 SGHRS, CDR2 YFSETQ. Clones were read by immunoSEQ multiplex PCR, and TCRdb kept only the in-frame ones, dropping some. The data contain under 450,000 clones, just over 90% of them singletons. Cohort assignment relied on participant-reported clinical history. All exposed participants met a person with COVID-19 within 2 weeks before entering the study. The chain recombines TRBV5-1 with TRBJ2-5; D possibly corresponds to TRBD1 (5 bases). The receptor was derived from a woman aged 40 to 49 who had been exposed to COVID-19. Sequenced input: PBMCs or T cells enriched from blood (not recorded which). The CDR3 reads CASSLMGQIQETQYF. The CDR3 coding sequence is TGCGCCAGCAGCTTAATGGGGCAGATCCAAGAGACCCAGTACTTC. Drawing the rest from reference TRBV5-1 and TRBJ2-5, the complete variable domain is KAGVTQTPRYLIKTRGQQVTLSCSPISGHRSVSWYQQTPGQGLQFLFEYFSETQRNKGNFPGRFSGRQFSNSRSEMNVSTLELGDSALYLCASSLMGQIQETQYFGPGTRLLVL.